The 27 T cell receptor beta chains below were found in one sample sequenced in a study of T cell responses to AZD1222 COVID-19 vaccine. TCRdb's copy holds only in-frame clones and misses some; the assay was immunoSEQ multiplex PCR. The sample records nearly 110,000 clones, approximately 89% being singletons. The sample here was peripheral blood, taken on day 0 of AZD1222 vaccination. The receptors originated from an adult in good health.

This chain connects TRBV30 to TRBJ1-3, with D uncertain. There are 14 residues in the CDR3. The germline V and J ends were trimmed by 0 bases and 0 bases, with 6 bases remaining between them. Germline values: CDR1 GTSNPN, CDR2 SVGIG (reference sequence). In DNA form, the CDR3 reads TGTGCCTGGAGTGTAGGTGGCTCTGGAAACACCATATATTTT. Translating gives CAWSVGGSGNTIYF.

The rearrangement uses TRBV19 and TRBJ2-1; D remains ambiguous. V lost 5 bases, J lost 7 bases, and 15 bases lay in between. The germline CDR1 and CDR2 sequences are LNHDA and SQIVND (reference sequence). The CDR3 is made up of 14 amino acids. Here the CDR3 reads CASSRPGRLNEQFF. DNA of the CDR3: TGTGCCAGTAGTCGCCCCGGCCGTCTTAATGAGCAGTTCTTC. The complete variable domain, with remaining parts taken from reference TRBV19 and TRBJ2-1, reads DGGITQSPKYLFRKEGQNVTLSCEQNLNHDAMYWYRQDPGQGLRLIYYSQIVNDFQKGDIAEGYSVSREKKESFPLTVTSAQKNPTAFYLCASSRPGRLNEQFFGPGTRLTVL.

The V call is TRBV7-8, the J call TRBJ1-3; D is uncertain. This CDR3 region has 15 residues. With 2 bases removed from V and 4 bases from J, the gap between germline ends came to 12 bases. Looked up from germline, CDR1 is SGHVS and CDR2 is FQNEAQ. The CDR3 sequence is CASSLYLGEGNTIYF. The DNA of the CDR3 is TGTGCCAGCAGCTTATATTTGGGTGAAGGAAACACCATATATTTT. Full variable domain (remainder filled in from reference TRBV7-8 and TRBJ1-3): GAGVSQSPRYKVAKRGQDVALRCDPISGHVSLFWYQQALGQGPEFLTYFQNEAQLDKSGLPSDRFFAERPEGSVSTLKIQRTQQEDSAVYLCASSLYLGEGNTIYFGEGSWLTVV.

The chain carries TRBV6-2 or TRBV6-3 and TRBJ1-2; D is unclear. Germline V gene lookup returns CDR1 MNHEY and CDR2 SVGEGT. The CDR3 totals 13 residues. Trimming cost V 0 bases and J 4 bases, with 6 bases left between them. The CDR3 region is CASSYSSPYGYTF. The DNA for the CDR3 is TGTGCCAGCAGTTACTCGAGTCCCTATGGCTACACCTTC.

This clone came up a few times. The genes are TRBV18 and TRBJ1-5; 7 bases map to TRBD1. The germline V gene encodes CDR1 KGHSH and CDR2 LQKENI. The CDR3 totals 13 residues. Trimming took 3 bases from V and 5 from J; bases not matched to a gene: 1. DNA of the CDR3: TGTGCCAGCTCACCCAGGGGGGATCAGCCCCAGCATTTT. This gives the protein CASSPRGDQPQHF.

The J gene is TRBJ2-3, the V gene TRBV29-1, with TRBD2 identical over 11 bases. CDR1 and CDR2 from the germline V gene are SQVTM and ANQGSEA. Trimming took 3 bases from V and 7 from J; bases not matched to a gene: 12. The CDR3 spans 16 residues. For the CDR3, the DNA is TGCAGCGTTGACCCAATAGCGGGGGGGCCTGGTAATACGCAGTATTTT. Amino acids: CSVDPIAGGPGNTQYF.

The V call is TRBV19, the J call TRBJ2-2, with 7 bases that match TRBD2. The CDR3 has 14 amino acids. The junction had 8 bases not matched to a gene; V was cut back by 9 bases and J by 4 bases. CDR1 is LNHDA, CDR2 SQIVND, per germline (reference sequence). DNA for the CDR3: TGTGCCAGCCGGACGGGGGGTGGCACCGGGGAGCTGTTTTTT. It specifies CASRTGGGTGELFF. The variable domain in full, completed from reference TRBV19 and TRBJ2-2, reads DGGITQSPKYLFRKEGQNVTLSCEQNLNHDAMYWYRQDPGQGLRLIYYSQIVNDFQKGDIAEGYSVSREKKESFPLTVTSAQKNPTAFYLCASRTGGGTGELFFGEGSRLTVL.

V gene TRBV7-2 combines with J gene TRBJ2-5; 8 bases map to TRBD1. Germline V CDR1 and CDR2: SGHTA, FQGNSA. The ends lost 2 bases at V and 1 base at J; junction bases unmatched: 15. The CDR3 has 19 residues. This CDR3 is CASSLSVFPGQVSQETQYF. CDR3 nucleotides: TGTGCCAGCAGCTTATCAGTATTTCCGGGACAGGTATCCCAAGAGACCCAGTACTTC.

The chain uses TRBV6-1 and TRBJ2-4; D is undetermined. Trimming took 0 bases from V and 6 from J, leaving 6 bases between them. CDR1 and CDR2 (germline): MNHNS, SASEGT. This CDR3 region has 13 residues. DNA for the CDR3: TGTGCCAGCAGTGAAGCGCCCTTAAACATTCAGTACTTC. Translated, it gives CASSEAPLNIQYF.

This chain connects TRBV4-1 to TRBJ2-5; unclear D gene. There are 15 residues in the CDR3. CDR1 is MGHRA, CDR2 YSYEKL, per germline. V gave up 0 bases and J gave up 0 bases, with 8 bases separating them. CDR3 DNA: TGCGCCAGCAGCCAAGATGAGAGGTACCAAGAGACCCAGTACTTC. It translates to CASSQDERYQETQYF.

This chain links TRBV7-2 with TRBJ1-5; no clear D gene. V was shortened by 1 base and J by 7 bases, with 8 bases between the two germline ends. In germline, CDR1 is SGHTA, CDR2 FQGNSA. The CDR3 spans 13 residues. CDR3 amino acids: CASSLVEAQPQHF. The CDR3 DNA follows: TGTGCCAGCAGCTTAGTAGAAGCCCAGCCCCAGCATTTT.

V and J are TRBV3-1 (or the pseudogene TRBV3-2) and TRBJ1-6, with 12 bases matching TRBD1. The germline V gene encodes CDR1 LGHDT and CDR2 YNNKEL (reference sequence). This CDR3 contains 15 residues. V trimming: 4 bases; J trimming: 10 bases; junction bases outside the gene matches: 5. DNA of the CDR3: TGTGCCAGCAGCCGGGGACAGGGGGCTGGATCACCCCTCCACTTT. This sequence encodes CASSRGQGAGSPLHF.

V usage is TRBV4-3 and J usage is TRBJ1-5; possible D gene TRBD1, 5 bases. This CDR3 has 16 residues. Trimming removed 0 bases at V and 4 bases at J, with 13 bases between. Germline V gives CDR1 LGHNA, CDR2 YSLEER. CDR3 in amino acids: CASSQDFDSENQPQHF. CDR3 sequence (DNA): TGCGCCAGCAGCCAAGACTTCGACAGCGAGAATCAGCCCCAGCATTTT.

V gene TRBV18 combines with J gene TRBJ2-7; D unresolved. Trimming removed 3 bases at V and 1 base at J, with 10 bases between. CDR3 size: 14 residues. Germline V CDR1 and CDR2: KGHSH, LQKENI. The CDR3 region is CASSPPQPSYEQYF. CDR3 coding DNA: TGTGCCAGCTCACCCCCCCAGCCATCCTACGAGCAGTACTTC. The whole variable domain, remainder taken from reference TRBV18 and TRBJ2-7, is NAGVMQNPRHLVRRRGQEARLRCSPMKGHSHVYWYRQLPEEGLKFMVYLQKENIIDESGMPKERFSAEFPKEGPSILRIQQVVRGDSAAYFCASSPPQPSYEQYFGPGTRLTVT.

J is TRBJ2-2 and V is TRBV29-1; 7 bases line up with TRBD1. CDR3 length: 13 amino acids. J was trimmed by 1 base and V by 8 bases; bases with no gene match: 4. The germline V gene encodes CDR1 SQVTM and CDR2 ANQGSEA. In nucleotides, the CDR3 is TGCAGCACCCGGACAGGGAACACCGGGGAGCTGTTTTTT. Protein product: CSTRTGNTGELFF.

The rearrangement joins TRBV6-5 to TRBJ1-1; 8 bases match TRBD1. V was pared by 2 bases and J by 10 bases, with 9 bases of the junction left unmatched. CDR1 and CDR2 (germline): MNHEY, SVGAGI. The CDR3 consists of 14 residues. This chain's CDR3 is CASSYGGTGGLAFF. The CDR3 region has the DNA TGTGCCAGCAGTTACGGCGGGACAGGAGGTCTAGCTTTCTTT.

The rearrangement links TRBV5-1 to TRBJ1-2; D not certain. V was trimmed by 1 base and J by 8 bases, leaving 12 bases between them. CDR1 is SGHRS, CDR2 YFSETQ, per germline. This CDR3 region has 13 residues. The CDR3 DNA follows: TGCGCCAGCAGCTTGAGAACCTTTGAGGGCTACACCTTC. Protein product: CASSLRTFEGYTF.

The chain couples TRBV7-2 to TRBJ1-5; D is unresolved. CDR3 length: 15 amino acids. CDR1 is SGHTA, CDR2 FQGNSA, per germline. V lost 3 bases, J lost 6 bases, and 15 bases lay in between. The CDR3 is CASSLVLSVSQPQHF. The CDR3 bases are TGTGCCAGCAGCTTGGTCTTGAGTGTCTCTCAGCCCCAGCATTTT.

V gene TRBV30 combines with J gene TRBJ1-1; 7 nucleotides agree with TRBD1. The CDR3 extends over 14 amino acids. CDR1 and CDR2 (germline): GTSNPN, SVGIG (reference sequence). V was pared by 2 bases and J by 4 bases, with 7 bases of the junction left unmatched. The CDR3 loop is CAWSRDRGGTEAFF. The CDR3 DNA reads TGTGCCTGGAGTCGGGACAGAGGGGGCACTGAAGCTTTCTTT.

This clone was seen a handful of times. The chain employs TRBV4-1 and TRBJ1-1, with D perhaps matching TRBD1 (5 bases). The CDR3 contains 16 residues. In germline, CDR1 is MGHRA, CDR2 YSYEKL. The V end lost 0 bases, the J end lost 2 bases, and 13 bases lay between the germline ends. The CDR3 spells CASSQERERTNTEAFF. DNA of the CDR3: TGCGCCAGCAGCCAAGAAAGGGAGAGGACAAACACTGAAGCTTTCTTT.

The V and J genes are TRBV9 and TRBJ1-1, with a tentative D call TRBD1 (6 bases). The germline V gene encodes CDR1 SGDLS and CDR2 YYNGEE. Trimming pared 2 bases from V and 5 bases from J, leaving 28 bases between. CDR3 length: 19 amino acids. The CDR3 loop is CASSVKSGAIGGTETEAFF. The CDR3, as DNA: TGTGCCAGCAGCGTTAAGAGCGGGGCGATAGGGGGAACTGAAACTGAAGCTTTCTTT.

The rearrangement joins TRBV7-2 to TRBJ2-7; D gene unclear. The V gene's germline CDR1 is SGHTA and CDR2 FQGNSA. CDR3 size: 17 residues. V lost 1 base and J 3 bases, leaving 19 bases between the germline ends. The CDR3 here is CASSLGGAGRRIYEQYF. As DNA, the CDR3 is TGTGCCAGCAGCTTAGGCGGCGCAGGTCGGAGAATCTACGAGCAGTACTTC.

The chain carries TRBV12-3 or TRBV12-4 and TRBJ2-7; possible D gene TRBD2, 6 bases. Trimming shortened V by 3 bases and J by 5 bases, and 11 bases separated the two germline ends. The CDR3 is 13 amino acids. Here the CDR3 DNA reads TGTGCCAGCAGTTTCGGAGGGCCCGACGAGCAGTACTTC. This gives the protein CASSFGGPDEQYF.

The chain has TRBV12-3 or TRBV12-4 and TRBJ1-5; possibly TRBD1 for D (6 bases). Trimming shortened V by 7 bases and J by 5 bases, and 12 bases separated the two germline ends. The CDR3 length is 13 residues. The CDR3, as DNA: TGTGCCAGCACAGGGAGACAGGATCAGCCCCAGCATTTT. Amino acid sequence: CASTGRQDQPQHF.

The V and J genes are TRBV6-2 or TRBV6-3 and TRBJ2-3; tentative D call: TRBD2 (6 bases). Germline V gives CDR1 MNHEY, CDR2 SVGEGT. The V gene lost 2 bases and the J gene lost 2 bases, with 11 bases spanning the gap. CDR3 length: 15 residues. The CDR3 loop reads CASSYPGTYTDTQYF. For the CDR3, the DNA is TGTGCCAGCAGTTACCCTGGGACTTACACAGATACGCAGTATTTT.

V is TRBV6-5 and J is TRBJ1-1; D unclear. From germline, CDR1 is MNHEY and CDR2 SVGAGI. This CDR3 contains 12 residues. With 5 bases removed from V and 5 bases from J, the gap between germline ends came to 9 bases. Written as DNA, the CDR3 is TGTGCCAGCAGTAGGGCAGAGACTGAAGCTTTCTTT. It translates to CASSRAETEAFF.

The chain employs TRBV5-5 and TRBJ1-5; D is uncertain. There are 15 residues in the CDR3. Germline loops: CDR1 SGHKS, CDR2 YYEKEE (reference sequence). V was shortened by 0 bases and J by 1 base, with 8 bases between the two germline ends. The CDR3 coding sequence is TGTGCCAGCAGCTTGGAGTCCAGGAGCAATCAGCCCCAGCATTTT. As protein: CASSLESRSNQPQHF.